This T cell receptor (beta chain) is drawn from a study of shared clonotypes between healthy human individuals (TCRdb year 2020). Turning to the overall study: A couple of women and three men aged 18 to 49 years were included in the cohort. The study deeply sequenced blood TCR repertoires of 5 or 6 healthy adults to estimate repertoire size and the extent of clonotype sharing between individuals. To increase sequencing depth and limit assay-specific biases, TCR repertoire library preparation and sequencing were carried out by different laboratories using diverse techniques. Between about 0.85 and 9.5 billion PBMCs per donor were obtained by leukapheresis. Overall study results and their limits: Based on pairwise subsampling, the degree of clonotype sharing among donors was expected to be affected by sequencing depth. Sampling was limited to blood, and TCR repertoires in tissue likely differ from TCR repertoires in blood. The small number of donors limited the genetic and exposure-history diversity represented.

Using the deep immunoSEQ assay, TCR CDR3 regions were amplified from genomic DNA by multiplex PCR. For each cell subset, the extracted genomic DNA was distributed evenly across all wells of several immunoSEQ 96-well plates, and each plate served as one replicate. For unsorted PBMC, approximately 290 ng of genomic DNA, equivalent to about 30,000 T cell genomes, went into each replicate PCR. Ten immunoSEQ deep assay plates were used to sequence unsorted PBMC genomic DNA. Purified libraries were quantified with a Qubit 3.0 fluorometer, sized on a Bioanalyzer 2100, and re-quantified with the KAPA Library Quantification kit. Every immunoSEQ 96-well plate was sequenced on a separate single-read 150-cycle Illumina NextSeq 550 flow cell. From the authors' description of their analysis: Because only junctional sequences without quality scores were contained in the immunoSEQ output, filtering matching that applied to full-length reads could not be performed. Sequences were annotated with PyIR, a Python wrapper for IgBLAST v1.9, using IMGT germline references to assign V/J genes and CDR3. Any read was removed if the V/J assignment was weak (E-value above 1e-6), the CDR3 was missing, or the read contained stop codons, out-of-frame junctions, or ambiguous translated residues. V3J clonotypes were defined as sequences sharing the same inferred V gene, J gene, and CDR3 amino acid sequence. Percentage overlap between repertoires was calculated by dividing the number of shared unique clonotypes by the size of the smaller repertoire. Three approaches were used to assess repertoire richness: RTK rarefaction, the Chao1 estimator, and Recon v2.1 estimates of unobserved clonotypes. In TCRdb, the immuneACCESS table is reduced to in-frame sequences with V and J assigned. These tables do not hold every clone; where another copy was compared, an unresolved V gene accounts for under half, and the others remain unexplained. Clone size and the V and J calls come from that table; the DNA yielded D and trimming. This sample has about 490,000 clones in its table, and 76% of those were observed once. The ten biggest clones cover 13% of the sample.

Comment on this clone: Its antigen is currently not known. Base qualities are not at hand, and no much larger clone is one base apart.

The donors were healthy, HIV-negative adults who had no recently reported acute infections or vaccinations. Every donor was a Caucasian adult living in Nashville, Tennessee, USA. For unsorted samples, some 100 million PBMCs were counted, and genomic DNA was extracted using the QIAamp DNA Blood Mini kit. Blood was collected by leukapheresis, and PBMCs were isolated by Ficoll-Histopaque density gradient centrifugation and then cryopreserved in liquid nitrogen vapor phase. Based on the germline V gene, the CDR1 and CDR2 sequences are ENHRY and SYGVKD. Between the V and J ends, shortened by 3 bases and 0 bases respectively, the junction contains 12 bases. CDR3 length: 17 amino acids, cysteine to phenylalanine. The read is trimmed to its CDR3 DNA, 51 bases read in frame from base 1.

Sequences were obtained from PBMCs. This receptor chain uses TRBV10-3 and TRBJ2-6; perhaps TRBD1 is the D gene, with 5 bases matching. The sequence was collected from a woman in her thirties or forties in good health. Some clones in this sample may be carry-over from other donors' samples. The DNA sequence reads TGTGCCATCAGTGATCCCAGGGTGGACTCTGGGGCCAACGTCCTGACTTTC. This translates into CAISDPRVDSGANVLTF.